These 10 T cell receptor beta chains share one sample of origin, sequenced in a study of shared clonotypes between healthy human individuals. Here immunoSEQ multiplex PCR was the method, and the copy in TCRdb shows in-frame clones only, minus some. The sample contains hundreds of thousands of clones, around three quarters of which appear only once. Material: PBMCs. The receptors were gathered from a woman in her 40s in good health. Some clones in this sample may be carry-over from other donors' samples.

The chain combines TRBV5-1 with TRBJ2-1, with a tentative D call TRBD2 (5 bases). The CDR3 runs to 13 residues. CDR1 SGHRS and CDR2 YFSETQ come from the germline V gene. The ends were cut back, 2 bases at V and 8 bases at J, with 11 bases in the middle. CDR3 loop: CASSFSSRHEQFF. In DNA, the CDR3 is TGCGCCAGCAGCTTTTCTAGCAGGCATGAGCAGTTCTTC.

The chain has TRBV2 and TRBJ1-4; D is perhaps TRBD1 (6 bases). This CDR3 has 14 residues. Germline V gives CDR1 SNHLY, CDR2 FYNNEI. V was pared by 5 bases and J by 7 bases, with 14 bases between. The CDR3, as DNA: TGTGCCAGCAGTCGGACAGTGTCGGGTGAAAAACTGTTTTTT. This gives the protein CASSRTVSGEKLFF.

The chain is built from TRBV15 and TRBJ2-7, with TRBD2 matching over 11 bases. Looked up from germline, CDR1 is LNHNV and CDR2 is YYDKDF (reference sequence). The CDR3 has 16 residues. The V segment lost 2 bases and the J segment 2 bases; nucleotides outside the gene matches: 5. CDR3 residues: CATSRQTLAGAYEQYF. CDR3 nucleotide sequence: TGTGCCACCAGCAGACAGACACTAGCGGGGGCCTACGAGCAGTACTTC.

For this clone: Being one base from a much bigger clone, this may be a read error. This chain joins TRBV7-9 and TRBJ1-2, with D possibly TRBD1 on 6 matching bases. Germline V gene data show CDR1 as SEHNR and CDR2 as FQNEAQ (reference sequence). CDR3 length: 14 residues. CDR3 region: CAGSLALAGDGYTF. CDR3 DNA: TGTGCCGGCAGCTTAGCGCTGGCAGGGGATGGCTACACCTTC.

Comment on this clone: This specimen includes other DNA sequences encoding the same CDR3. CDR3: CASSKEYNEQFF. The CDR3 nucleotides are TGTGCCAGTAGTAAGGAATACAATGAGCAGTTCTTC. The V gene is TRBV19, the J gene TRBJ2-1; D not certain. V shed 4 bases and J shed 4 bases, with 5 bases lying between them. The CDR3 loop spans 12 amino acids. Germline CDR1 and CDR2: LNHDA and SQIVND (reference sequence). Drawing the rest from reference TRBV19 and TRBJ2-1, the complete variable domain is DGGITQSPKYLFRKEGQNVTLSCEQNLNHDAMYWYRQDPGQGLRLIYYSQIVNDFQKGDIAEGYSVSREKKESFPLTVTSAQKNPTAFYLCASSKEYNEQFFGPGTRLTVL.

This chain links TRBV28 with TRBJ2-7; TRBD1 agrees at 8 bases. The CDR3 loop spans 14 amino acids. With 1 base clipped from V and 5 bases from J, the junction kept 4 bases outside the gene matches. Germline V CDR1 and CDR2: MDHEN, SYDVKM. The CDR3 DNA sequence: TGTGCCAGCAGTTTATCCCCAGGGGGCCACGAGCAGTACTTC. Translating it yields CASSLSPGGHEQYF.

Ten or more counts support this clone. This chain connects TRBV27 to TRBJ2-1; D perhaps matches TRBD2 (5 bases). Germline V gene data show CDR1 as MNHEY and CDR2 as SMNVEV (reference sequence). The V end lost 3 bases, the J end lost 9 bases, and 12 bases lay between the germline ends. This CDR3 contains 13 residues. Written as DNA, the CDR3 is TGTGCCAGCAGTTTTGGCGGACTGACTGAGCAGTTCTTC. As protein: CASSFGGLTEQFF.

The chain is built from TRBV5-5 and TRBJ1-1, with 12 positions matching TRBD1. V lost 4 bases to trimming and J lost 5 bases; unmatched junction nucleotides: 6. This CDR3 is built from 15 residues. Germline V gives CDR1 SGHKS, CDR2 YYEKEE (reference sequence). CDR3 sequence reads: CASSPGQGARTEAFF. CDR3 sequence (DNA): TGTGCCAGCAGCCCGGGACAGGGGGCTAGGACTGAAGCTTTCTTT.

The gene calls are TRBV25-1 and TRBJ2-1, with D possibly being TRBD1 (5 bases). Germline CDR1 reads MGHDK; CDR2 reads SYGVNS. The germline V and J ends were trimmed by 4 bases and 0 bases, with 10 bases remaining between them. CDR3 length: 15 amino acids. The CDR3 DNA reads as TGTGCCAGCAGTGCCCAGGGAAGCTCCTACAATGAGCAGTTCTTC. It translates to CASSAQGSSYNEQFF. Based on the CDR3 plus reference TRBV25-1 and TRBJ2-1, the full variable domain is EADIYQTPRYLVIGTGKKITLECSQTMGHDKMYWYQQDPGMELHLIHYSYGVNSTEKGDLSSESTVSRIRTEHFPLTLESARPSHTSQYLCASSAQGSSYNEQFFGPGTRLTVL.

The chain recombines TRBV5-4 with TRBJ2-5, with D hard to call. Trimming removed 1 base from V and 3 bases from J, with 7 bases in between. CDR3 length equals 13 residues. From germline, CDR1 is SGHNT and CDR2 YYREEE (reference sequence). This CDR3 reads CASSLKGEETQYF. CDR3 coding DNA: TGTGCCAGCAGCTTGAAGGGTGAAGAGACCCAGTACTTC.